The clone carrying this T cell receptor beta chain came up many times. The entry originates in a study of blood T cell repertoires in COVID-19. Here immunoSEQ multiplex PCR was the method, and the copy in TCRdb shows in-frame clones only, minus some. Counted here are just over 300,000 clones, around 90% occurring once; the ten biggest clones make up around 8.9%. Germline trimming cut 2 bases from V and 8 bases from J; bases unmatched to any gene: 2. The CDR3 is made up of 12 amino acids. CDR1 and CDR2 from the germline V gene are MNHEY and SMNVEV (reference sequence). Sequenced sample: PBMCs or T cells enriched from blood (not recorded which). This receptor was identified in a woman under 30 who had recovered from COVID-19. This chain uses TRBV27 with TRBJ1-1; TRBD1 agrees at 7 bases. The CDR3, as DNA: TGTGCCAGCAGTTTAACAGGGGCCGAAGCTTTCTTT. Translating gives CASSLTGAEAFF.